The next 10 T cell receptor beta chains were all read from a single sample in a study of CD8 T cells in ankylosing spondylitis. Each CDR3 protein is one row after TCRdb ran MiXCR on the 5' RACE reads. The sample holds roughly 260,000 distinct CDR3 sequences, 15% to 25% seen once. The material sequenced was blood, either unsorted or a sorted T cell fraction (not recorded which). Receptor source: a male donor with ankylosing spondylitis or in good health (not recorded which).

The chain's CDR3 is CASRVSGEQYV. DNA of the CDR3: TGTGCCAGCAGGGTTTCGGGGGAGCAGTACGTC. This rearrangement joins TRBV6-1 to TRBJ2-7; D possibly corresponds to TRBD2 (5 bases). The V end was cut by 6 bases, the J end by 7 bases, with 10 bases between. The CDR3 sequence is 11 residues long. CDR1 is MNHNS and CDR2 is SASEGT in the germline V gene.

This clonotype was observed a handful of times. This chain joins TRBV3-1 and TRBJ2-1, with a weak D call TRBD2 (5 bases). CDR1 is LGHDT and CDR2 is YNNKEL in the germline V gene (reference sequence). V was clipped by 4 bases and J by 8 bases, with 18 bases between them. The CDR3 has 15 amino acids. CDR3 region: CASSLMGRPRDEQFF. Here the CDR3 DNA reads TGTGCCAGCAGCCTGATGGGCAGACCGAGGGATGAGCAGTTCTTC.

This clonotype was observed a single time. The chain carries TRBV15 and TRBJ2-3, with 7 bases identical to TRBD2. V shed 3 bases and J 3 bases; nucleotides not matched to a gene: 6. There are 15 residues in the CDR3. In germline, CDR1 is LNHNV, CDR2 YYDKDF (reference sequence). The CDR3 DNA reads as TGTGCCACCAGCAGCCTTACTAGCGTGACAGATACGCAGTATTTT. Its translation: CATSSLTSVTDTQYF.

This clonotype has only a few counts. The chain links TRBV10-3 to TRBJ1-1; no clear D. This CDR3 has 14 amino acids. Germline values: CDR1 ENHRY, CDR2 SYGVKD. V lost 3 bases, J lost 1 base, and 9 bases lay in between. This chain's CDR3 is CAISDWVENTEAFF. The CDR3 nucleotides read TGTGCCATCAGTGACTGGGTCGAGAACACTGAAGCTTTCTTT.

In the case of this clonotype: Sequence at one end of the junction differs from germline and may be a read error. The chain links TRBV28 to TRBJ2-3; 9 bases fit TRBD1. The CDR3 has 15 amino acids. The germline V gene encodes CDR1 MDHEN and CDR2 SYDVKM. The CDR3 nucleotides read TGTGCCAACAGTACCAGGACAGGGGTCACAGATACGCAGTATTTT. This encodes CANSTRTGVTDTQYF.

This clonotype was picked up many times. The chain carries TRBV24-1 and TRBJ2-2; D not certain. CDR1 is KGHDR, CDR2 SFDVKD, per germline. This CDR3 is 15 amino acids long. The germline V and J ends were trimmed by 4 bases and 3 bases, with 11 bases remaining between them. The CDR3 spells CATSDLGPDTGELFF. The CDR3 DNA sequence: TGTGCCACCAGTGACCTGGGTCCCGACACCGGGGAGCTGTTTTTT.

The chain couples TRBV24-1 to TRBJ2-1; 7 bases match TRBD1. The CDR3 is 12 amino acids. Germline V lookup: CDR1 KGHDR, CDR2 SFDVKD. With V trimmed by 9 bases and J by 6 bases, 4 bases remained unmatched. The DNA of the CDR3 is TGTGCCACCGGGACAGACATCAATGAGCAGTTCTTC. Its translation: CATGTDINEQFF.

The chain uses TRBV5-4 and TRBJ2-5, with D perhaps TRBD1 (6 bases). The V end lost 4 bases, the J end lost 8 bases, and 15 bases lay between the germline ends. In germline, CDR1 is SGHNT, CDR2 YYREEE (reference sequence). The length of the CDR3 is 13 residues. The CDR3 loop is CASSTDSALTQYF. The CDR3 coding sequence is TGTGCCAGCAGCACGGACAGTGCTCTAACCCAGTACTTC.

Only a few counts were recorded for this clonotype. This chain joins TRBV5-1 and TRBJ2-3; unclear D gene. CDR1 and CDR2 (germline): SGHRS, YFSETQ. This CDR3 is built from 15 residues. V shed 0 bases and J shed 0 bases, with 8 bases lying between them. CDR3: CASSLALASTDTQYF. CDR3 DNA sequence: TGCGCCAGCAGCTTGGCGTTGGCTAGCACAGATACGCAGTATTTT.

The chain combines TRBV11-1 with TRBJ2-3; 9 nucleotides match TRBD2. The CDR3 loop spans 20 amino acids. With V trimmed by 2 bases and J by 3 bases, 18 bases remained unmatched. CDR1 SGHAT and CDR2 FQDESV come from the germline V gene (reference sequence). The CDR3, as DNA: TGTGCCAGCAGCTTATCCGGGACTAGCTCCCTTTATGGTTTGACAGATACGCAGTATTTT. Its translation: CASSLSGTSSLYGLTDTQYF.